This T cell receptor (beta chain) came from a study of T-cell reconstitution after alpha-beta-depleted transplantation in children. Study-level findings and limits: T-cell counts and diversity were attributed mostly to newly produced T cells one year after transplant. The origin of high day-60 TCRbeta diversity in some patients lay in surviving recipient T cells and thymic progenitors.

Germline CDR1 and CDR2: DFQATT and SNEGSKA (reference sequence). The CDR3 spans 14 residues. V lost 2 bases and J 1 base, leaving 6 bases between the germline ends. This clonotype was seen only a few times. The antigen is undetermined. Preparation of the TCRbeta library was carried out with unique molecular identifiers. Using its own MiXCR run on the PCR reads, TCRdb lists one record per CDR3 protein. This table has 540,000 or so distinct CDR3 sequences, under 30% appearing once. The gene calls are TRBV20-1 and TRBJ2-6, with D unresolved. The sequence was collected from a boy younger than two who had a stem cell transplant for acute myeloid leukemia, so the T cells may come from the graft donor. The sequenced sample was PBMCs, mostly from graft donor cells, obtained 360 days after TCRalphabeta/CD19-depleted stem cell transplant. This chain's CDR3 is CSARTNSGANVLTF. The CDR3 nucleotides are TGCAGTGCTAGAACCAATTCTGGGGCCAACGTCCTGACTTTC.